This T cell receptor (beta chain) is drawn from a study of T cells in Graves' hyperthyroidism and ophthalmopathy. The germline gives CDR1 SGHAT, CDR2 FQNNGV. The CDR3 length is 19 residues. Deletions cut 1 base from V and 3 bases from J, with 24 bases between. Regions amplified from RNA transcripts were the TCR beta CDR3 regions. TCR CDR3 regions were first amplified by RT-PCR with HTBI primers. MiXCR, applied by TCRdb to the multiplex PCR reads, yields one record per CDR3 protein. The sample lists 490,000 or so distinct CDR3 sequences, around 16% occurring once. The V and J genes are TRBV11-2 and TRBJ1-1; the D gene is possibly TRBD1 (5 bases). This TCR derives from a woman aged 25 to 45 with Graves' ophthalmopathy. Sequencing input: blood. CDR3 residues: CASSLAIGYFRGMDTEAFF. The CDR3 DNA reads TGTGCCAGCAGCTTAGCTATTGGATATTTTAGGGGAATGGACACTGAAGCTTTCTTT.